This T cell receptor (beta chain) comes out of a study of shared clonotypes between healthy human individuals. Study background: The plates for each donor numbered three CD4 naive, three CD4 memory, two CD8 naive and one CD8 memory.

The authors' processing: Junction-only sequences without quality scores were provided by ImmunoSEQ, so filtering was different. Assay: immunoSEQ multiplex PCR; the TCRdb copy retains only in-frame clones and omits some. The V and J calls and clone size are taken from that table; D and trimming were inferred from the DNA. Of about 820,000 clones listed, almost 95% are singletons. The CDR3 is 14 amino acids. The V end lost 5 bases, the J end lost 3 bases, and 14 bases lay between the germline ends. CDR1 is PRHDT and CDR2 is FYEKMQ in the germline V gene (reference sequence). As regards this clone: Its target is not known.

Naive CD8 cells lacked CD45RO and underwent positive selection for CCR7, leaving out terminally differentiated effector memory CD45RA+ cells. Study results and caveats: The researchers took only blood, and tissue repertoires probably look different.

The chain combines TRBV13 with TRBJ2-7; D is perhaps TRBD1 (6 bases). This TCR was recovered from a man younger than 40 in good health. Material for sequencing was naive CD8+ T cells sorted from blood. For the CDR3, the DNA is TGTGCCAGCAGCCCAGGACAGAAACTCTACGAGCAGTACTTC. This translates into CASSPGQKLYEQYF.